This T cell receptor (beta chain) was obtained from a study of cytomegalovirus exposure and HLA in healthy donors. Study-level results: Accurate prediction of most subjects' HLA-A and HLA-B alleles from TCR beta sequences was reported. TCR association rates varied by HLA locus in a later analysis, with DRB1 highest and HLA-C lowest.

Comment on this clone: Its antigen is unidentified.

CDR1 and CDR2 (germline): SGDLS, YYNGEE. The CDR3 loop spans 14 amino acids. Trimming stripped 0 bases from V and 2 bases from J, with 9 bases between. The study ran its PCR with 60 Vbeta and 13 Jbeta primers. Here immunoSEQ multiplex PCR was the method, and the copy in TCRdb shows in-frame clones only, minus some. The data hold fewer than 200,000 clones, with 76% observed a single time. The sequencing sample was made of PBMCs. This clonotype originated in a female donor in good health and CMV-seronegative. The V gene is TRBV9, the J gene TRBJ2-7, with TRBD1 as a possible D gene (6 bases). CDR3 residues: CASSVGEGAYEQYF. CDR3 nucleotides: TGTGCCAGCAGCGTAGGTGAGGGGGCCTACGAGCAGTACTTC.